The rows below give T cell receptor delta chains drawn from one sample of a study of gamma-delta T cells after stem cell transplantation. TCRdb called clones anew from the RT-PCR reads with CATT. The sample holds some 1,700 delta-chain clones, about 2.3% seen once. Sequenced input: gamma-delta T cells. Receptors originate from a human donor. It is not recorded whose cells these are; they may come from a transplant donor. Each CDR3 is given with its conserved first and last residue. Fields, in order: clone size, J gene, D gene, V gene, CDR3 DNA, CDR3 protein. The D gene is left open where the match is weak. Size is stated as once, few or many counts, or a class when the clone is expanded.

clone_size: large
j_call: TRDJ3
d_call: TRDD3
v_call: TRDV2
cdr3_nt: TGTGCCTGTGACACCGGAGGACTGGGGGATACGGGTGGCTCCTGGGACACCCGACAGATGTTTTTC
cdr3_aa: CACDTGGLGDTGGSWDTRQMFF